The 18 T cell receptor beta chains below come from one sample, sequenced in a study of cytomegalovirus exposure and HLA in healthy donors. The PCR contained 60 Vbeta and 13 Jbeta primers. Some clones are missing from TCRdb's copy, which holds only in-frame ones; the method was immunoSEQ multiplex PCR. This table holds approximately 120,000 clones, about three quarters found once. The sample consisted of PBMCs. The receptor source for this set is a woman in her 30s in good health and CMV-seronegative.

This chain links TRBV18 with TRBJ2-5, with 13 bases lining up with TRBD2. Germline V gene lookup returns CDR1 KGHSH and CDR2 LQKENI. V shed 3 bases, J shed 3 bases, and the junction held 7 bases outside the gene matches. The CDR3 has 17 residues. CDR3 DNA: TGTGCCAGCTCACCTCCGGGGACTAGCGGGGTGGAAGAGACCCAGTACTTC. It specifies CASSPPGTSGVEETQYF.

This clone was counted only a few times. This chain links TRBV23-1 with TRBJ2-2, with 11 bases lining up with TRBD1. TRBV23-1 is reported as an ORF; its role is uncertain. This CDR3 has 17 residues. Trimming at V came to 1 base and at J to 6 bases, leaving 7 bases not matched to a gene. CDR3 amino acids: CASSQFRTGGVPGELFF. CDR3 DNA: TGCGCCAGCAGTCAATTTCGGACAGGGGGCGTCCCCGGGGAGCTGTTTTTT.

V is TRBV5-4 and J is TRBJ2-5, with D tentatively TRBD2 (7 bases). CDR1 is SGHNT, CDR2 YYREEE, per germline (reference sequence). The CDR3 totals 18 residues. V lost 0 bases and J lost 4, with 22 bases in between. In DNA, the CDR3 is TGTGCCAGCAGCTTGGGCGGGTTAGGGGGGGCTCAGGGAGAGACCCAGTACTTC. Protein sequence: CASSLGGLGGAQGETQYF. Looking up the rest from reference TRBV5-4 and TRBJ2-5 gives the full variable domain: ETGVTQSPTHLIKTRGQQVTLRCSSQSGHNTVSWYQQALGQGPQFIFQYYREEENGRGNFPPRFSGLQFPNYSSELNVNALELDDSALYLCASSLGGLGGAQGETQYFGPGTRLLVL.

This sequence joins TRBV5-1 and TRBJ2-7; 9 bases fit TRBD1. Losses at the gene ends were 0 bases for V and 5 bases for J; bases not matched to a gene: 6. In germline, CDR1 is SGHRS, CDR2 YFSETQ. The CDR3 loop spans 15 amino acids. CDR3 sequence (DNA): TGCGCCAGCAGCTTGGGGACAGGGGTTATCCACGAGCAGTACTTC. Translation: CASSLGTGVIHEQYF.

The chain carries TRBV30 and TRBJ2-3; 10 bases fit TRBD1. With V trimmed by 1 base and J by 6 bases, 7 bases remained unmatched. CDR1 and CDR2 from the germline V gene are GTSNPN and SVGIG (reference sequence). This CDR3 spans 15 amino acids. Here the CDR3 DNA reads TGTGCCTGGAGTGGGACAGGGGGTTCATTTGATACGCAGTATTTT. Its protein is CAWSGTGGSFDTQYF.

The chain employs TRBV10-2 and TRBJ1-1; D unresolved. Between the trimmed V and J ends, which lost 7 bases and 4 bases, there was a span of 7 bases. The CDR3 is 11 residues long. Germline CDR1 and CDR2: WSHSY and SAAADI. In DNA, the CDR3 is TGCGCCAGCACCAGTCTCACTGAAGCTTTCTTT. It encodes CASTSLTEAFF.

The chain is built from TRBV27 and TRBJ1-2, with 10 bases identical to TRBD1. V lost 5 bases to trimming and J lost 7 bases; unmatched junction nucleotides: 7. The CDR3 contains 14 residues. From germline, CDR1 is MNHEY and CDR2 SMNVEV (reference sequence). Written as DNA, the CDR3 is TGTGCCAGCAGTCCGTACGACAGGGGGCTTGGCTACACCTTC. Its translation is CASSPYDRGLGYTF.

The chain recombines TRBV19 with TRBJ1-2; D gene unclear. The CDR3 has 13 residues. Germline V CDR1 and CDR2: LNHDA, SQIVND (reference sequence). The V end was cut by 6 bases, the J end by 4 bases, with 12 bases between. The CDR3 reads CASSLDTSYGYTF. As DNA, the CDR3 is TGTGCCAGTAGCCTCGACACCTCCTATGGCTACACCTTC.

The chain carries TRBV19 and TRBJ2-1, with 11 bases lining up with TRBD2. Unmatched junction bases numbered 8, after V lost 6 bases and J lost 4 bases. Germline CDR1 reads LNHDA; CDR2 reads SQIVND (reference sequence). CDR3 size: 16 residues. The CDR3 bases are TGTGCCAGTAGCCGCAGGGGACTAGCGGAATACAATGAGCAGTTCTTC. It specifies CASSRRGLAEYNEQFF.

The chain uses TRBV6-5 and TRBJ2-2, with 9 bases matching TRBD1. Germline V gene sequence: CDR1 MNHEY, CDR2 SVGAGI. Trimming cost V 4 bases and J 4 bases; bases outside gene matches: 7. The CDR3 runs 16 residues. Here the CDR3 reads CASSLGTGSSTGELFF. The CDR3 coding sequence is TGTGCCAGCAGTTTGGGGACAGGGTCGTCCACCGGGGAGCTGTTTTTT.

The genes are TRBV5-4 and TRBJ2-5, with 10 positions matching TRBD2. V dropped 1 base and J dropped 2; count of bases not matched to a gene: 5. Germline CDR1 SGHNT, CDR2 YYREEE (reference sequence). The CDR3 is 16 residues long. Here the CDR3 reads CASSLWLAGAQETQYF. The CDR3 region has the DNA TGTGCCAGCAGCTTGTGGCTAGCGGGGGCTCAAGAGACCCAGTACTTC.

V usage is TRBV9 and J usage is TRBJ2-5, with D unresolved. The J call is uncertain, as TRBJ2-7 better fits the DNA end. The CDR3 loop spans 11 amino acids. CDR1 and CDR2 (germline): SGDLS, YYNGEE. The CDR3 spells CASSAAYEQYF. CDR3 coding DNA: TGTGCCAGCAGCGCCGCCTACGAGCAGTACTTC.

This chain links TRBV5-5 with TRBJ2-7, with 11 bases fitting TRBD1. CDR1 SGHKS and CDR2 YYEKEE come from the germline V gene (reference sequence). Trimming cost V 2 bases and J 2 bases; bases outside gene matches: 3. The CDR3 runs 15 residues. The CDR3 DNA reads as TGTGCCAGCAGCTTTGGGACAGGGGGACCCTACGAGCAGTACTTC. This translates into CASSFGTGGPYEQYF.

The rearrangement links TRBV28 to TRBJ1-2; a weak D match, TRBD1 (6 bases). The CDR3 consists of 16 residues. V was trimmed by 2 bases and J by 1 base, leaving 14 bases between them. Germline assignment: CDR1 MDHEN and CDR2 SYDVKM. The CDR3 sequence is CASSLGGHTVNYGYTF. The CDR3 nucleotides read TGTGCCAGCAGTTTAGGGGGACATACTGTTAACTATGGCTACACCTTC.

In its sample, this clone was seen a few times. The J gene is TRBJ1-1, the V gene TRBV19; D is ambiguous. In germline, CDR1 is LNHDA, CDR2 SQIVND (reference sequence). The CDR3 is 13 residues long. Trimming removed 5 bases at V and 4 bases at J, with 11 bases between. The CDR3 sequence is CASSAYSGTEAFF. Written as DNA, the CDR3 is TGTGCCAGTAGTGCTTACAGTGGCACTGAAGCTTTCTTT.

The chain carries TRBV15 and TRBJ2-2; 8 nucleotides agree with TRBD2. This CDR3 contains 16 residues. Unmatched junction bases numbered 4, after V lost 0 bases and J lost 4 bases. The germline gives CDR1 LNHNV, CDR2 YYDKDF (reference sequence). The CDR3: CATSRDPGGVTGELFF. CDR3 coding DNA: TGTGCCACCAGCAGAGATCCGGGGGGGGTCACCGGGGAGCTGTTTTTT.

V is TRBV5-1 and J is TRBJ2-5, with D maybe TRBD2 (5 bases). CDR1 and CDR2 from the germline V gene are SGHRS and YFSETQ. This CDR3 contains 14 residues. V dropped 2 bases and J dropped 5 bases, with 13 bases sitting between them. CDR3 in amino acids: CASSFWGDGETQYF. CDR3 coding DNA: TGCGCCAGCAGCTTTTGGGGAGACGGCGAGACCCAGTACTTC.

This chain connects TRBV9 to TRBJ2-1; D is uncertain. The CDR3 runs 14 residues. The germline V gene has CDR1 SGDLS and CDR2 YYNGEE. V lost 4 bases and J lost 3, with 11 bases in between. The CDR3 loop is CASSPGGDYNEQFF. Here the CDR3 DNA reads TGTGCCAGCAGCCCCGGCGGTGACTACAATGAGCAGTTCTTC.